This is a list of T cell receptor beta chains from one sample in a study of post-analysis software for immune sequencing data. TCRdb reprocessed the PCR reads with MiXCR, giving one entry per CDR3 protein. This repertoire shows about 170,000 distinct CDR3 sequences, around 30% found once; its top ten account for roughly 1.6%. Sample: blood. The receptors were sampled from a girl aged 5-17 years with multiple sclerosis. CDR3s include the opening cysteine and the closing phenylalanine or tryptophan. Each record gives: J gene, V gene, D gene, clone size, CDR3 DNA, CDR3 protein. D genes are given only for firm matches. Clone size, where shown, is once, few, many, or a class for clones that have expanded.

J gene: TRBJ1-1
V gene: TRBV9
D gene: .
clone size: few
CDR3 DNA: TGTGCCAGCAGCGTAGGGGAATTCGCTGAAGCTTTCTTT
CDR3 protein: CASSVGEFAEAFF

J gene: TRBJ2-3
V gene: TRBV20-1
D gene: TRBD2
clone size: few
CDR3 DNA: TGCAGTGCTAGAGATCAAGCGGGAGCGGGGAATACGCAGTATTTT
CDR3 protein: CSARDQAGAGNTQYF

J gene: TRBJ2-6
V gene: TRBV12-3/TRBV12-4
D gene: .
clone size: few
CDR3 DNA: TGTGCCAGCAGTTTAGGGACAGATGGGGCCAACGTCCTGACTTTC
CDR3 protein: CASSLGTDGANVLTF

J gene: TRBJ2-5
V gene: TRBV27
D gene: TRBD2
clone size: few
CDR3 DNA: TGTGCCAGCAGTTTAAAAGGCGGGGGAAGAGAGACCCAGTACTTC
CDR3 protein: CASSLKGGGRETQYF

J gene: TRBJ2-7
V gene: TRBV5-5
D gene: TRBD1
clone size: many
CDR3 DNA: TGTGCCAGCAGCTTGGCAACAGGGGACGTCTACGAGCAGTACTTC
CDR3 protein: CASSLATGDVYEQYF

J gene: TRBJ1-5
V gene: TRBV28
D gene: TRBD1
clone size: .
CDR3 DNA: TGTGCCAGTACTACCCGGGACAGGCCAGGACAGCCCCAGCATTTT
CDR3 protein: CASTTRDRPGQPQHF

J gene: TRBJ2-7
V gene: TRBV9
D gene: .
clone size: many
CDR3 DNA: TGTGCCAGCAGCGACCGGGACGGACCCTACGAGCAGTACTTC
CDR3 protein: CASSDRDGPYEQYF

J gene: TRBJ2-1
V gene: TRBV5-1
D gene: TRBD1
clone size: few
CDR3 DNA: TGCGCCAGCAGCTTCGGACAGGGAGACGATGAGCAGTTCTTC
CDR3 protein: CASSFGQGDDEQFF

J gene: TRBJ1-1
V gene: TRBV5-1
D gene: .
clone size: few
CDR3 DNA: TGCGCCAGCAGCTTGGACAGCACCAGCTTGAACACTGAAGCTTTCTTT
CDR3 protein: CASSLDSTSLNTEAFF

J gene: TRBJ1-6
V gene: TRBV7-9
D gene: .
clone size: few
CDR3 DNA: TGTGCCAGCAGCTTACTGGGGGGGTATAATTCACCCCTCCACTTT
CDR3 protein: CASSLLGGYNSPLHF

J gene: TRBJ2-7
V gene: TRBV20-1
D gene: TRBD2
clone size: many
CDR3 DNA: TGCAGTGCTCAGACTAGCGGCGCATCCGAGCAGTACTTC
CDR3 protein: CSAQTSGASEQYF

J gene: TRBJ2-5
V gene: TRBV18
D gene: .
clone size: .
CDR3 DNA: TGTGCCAGCTCACCACCGGGTGAAGGGGGAGAGACCCAGTACTTC
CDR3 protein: CASSPPGEGGETQYF

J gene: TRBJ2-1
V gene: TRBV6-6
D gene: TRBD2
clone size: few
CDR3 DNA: TGTGCCAGCAGTCTAGCGGGAGAGAGCAATGAGCAGTTCTTC
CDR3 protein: CASSLAGESNEQFF

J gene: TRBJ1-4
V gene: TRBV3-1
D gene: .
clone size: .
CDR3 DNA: TGTGCCAGCAGCCAAGAGGGATGGGATGAAAAACTGTTTTTT
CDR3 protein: CASSQEGWDEKLFF

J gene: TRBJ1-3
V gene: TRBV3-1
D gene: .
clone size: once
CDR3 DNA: TGTGCCAGCAGCCAGCTCAACTCTGGAAACACCATATATTTT
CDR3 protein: CASSQLNSGNTIYF

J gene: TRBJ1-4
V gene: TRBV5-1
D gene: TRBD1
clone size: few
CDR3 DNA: TGCGCCAGCAGCTCCGGACAGGGGGCTAGGGAAAAACTGTTTTTT
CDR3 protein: CASSSGQGAREKLFF

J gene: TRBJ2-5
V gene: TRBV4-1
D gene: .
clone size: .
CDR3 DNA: TGCGCCAGCAGCCAAGTAATGCATGAGCAGTACTTC
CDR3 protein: CASSQVMHEQYF

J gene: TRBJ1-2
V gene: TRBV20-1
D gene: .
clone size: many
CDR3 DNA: TGCAGTGCTAGAGATCTCAGGGGCCCTGTCGGCTACACCTTC
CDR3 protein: CSARDLRGPVGYTF

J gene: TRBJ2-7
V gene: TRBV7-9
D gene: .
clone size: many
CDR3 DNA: TGTGCCAGCAGCCCCCCCACAGGCGAGCAGTACTTC
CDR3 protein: CASSPPTGEQYF

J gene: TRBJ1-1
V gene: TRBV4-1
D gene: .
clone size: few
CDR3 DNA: TGCGCCAGCAGTCCCTTCGGGGGGAACACTGAAGCTTTCTTT
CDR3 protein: CASSPFGGNTEAFF

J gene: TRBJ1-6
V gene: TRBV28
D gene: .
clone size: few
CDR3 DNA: TGTGCCAGCAGTTTTCCTCAGGGGTCGAAGAATTCACCCCTCCACTTT
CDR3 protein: CASSFPQGSKNSPLHF

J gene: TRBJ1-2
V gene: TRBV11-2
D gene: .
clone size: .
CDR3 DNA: TGTACCAGCAGCTTGGGACTTTATGGCTACACCTTC
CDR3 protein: CTSSLGLYGYTF

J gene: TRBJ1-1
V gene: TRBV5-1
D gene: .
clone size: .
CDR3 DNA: TGCGCCAGCAGCTTAGCCAGGGTGGGTGTAACTGAAGCTTTCTTT
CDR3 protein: CASSLARVGVTEAFF

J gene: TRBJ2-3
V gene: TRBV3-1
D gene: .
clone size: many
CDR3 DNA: TGTGCCAGCAGTCATAGCACAGATACGCAGTATTTT
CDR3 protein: CASSHSTDTQYF

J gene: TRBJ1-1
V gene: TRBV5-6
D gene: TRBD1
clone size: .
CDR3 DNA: TGTGCCAGCAGCCATATACCGGGACAGGGGCACACTGAAGCTTTCTTT
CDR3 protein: CASSHIPGQGHTEAFF

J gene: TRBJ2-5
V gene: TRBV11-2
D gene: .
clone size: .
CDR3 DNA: TGTGCCAGCAGCTTAGTGGTAGAGACCCAGTACTTC
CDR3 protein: CASSLVVETQYF

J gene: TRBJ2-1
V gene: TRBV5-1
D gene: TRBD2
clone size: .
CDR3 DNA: TGCGCCAGCAGCTACTATTCTAGCGGGAGTCGCAATGAGCAGTTCTTC
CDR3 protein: CASSYYSSGSRNEQFF

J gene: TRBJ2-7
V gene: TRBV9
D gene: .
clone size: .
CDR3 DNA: TGTGCCAGCAGCGTAGAGGGCAGCAACTACGAGCAGTACTTC
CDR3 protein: CASSVEGSNYEQYF

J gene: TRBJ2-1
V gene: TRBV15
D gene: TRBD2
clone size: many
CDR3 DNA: TGTGCCACCAGCCCCTCCCCCGGGACTAGCGACAATGAGCAGTTCTTC
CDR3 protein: CATSPSPGTSDNEQFF

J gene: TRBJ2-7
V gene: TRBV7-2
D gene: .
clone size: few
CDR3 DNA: TGTGCCAGCAGCGGTTCCTCCGGGACCCCCTACGAGCAGTACTTC
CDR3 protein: CASSGSSGTPYEQYF

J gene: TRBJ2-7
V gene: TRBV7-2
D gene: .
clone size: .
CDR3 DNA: TGTGCCAGCAGCTCCTCCGGGACCCTCTCCTACGAGCAGTACTTC
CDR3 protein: CASSSSGTLSYEQYF

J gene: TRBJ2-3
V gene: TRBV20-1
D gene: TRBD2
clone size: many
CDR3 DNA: TGCAGTGCTAGACGGGAGGTCACAGATACGCAGTATTTT
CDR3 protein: CSARREVTDTQYF

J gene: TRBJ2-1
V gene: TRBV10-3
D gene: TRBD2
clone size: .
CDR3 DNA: TGTGCCATCACCCCGGGACTAGCGGGAGGGAGATTAAGGAATGAGCAGTTCTTC
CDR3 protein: CAITPGLAGGRLRNEQFF

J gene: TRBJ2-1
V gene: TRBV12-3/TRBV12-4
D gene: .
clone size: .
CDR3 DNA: TGTGCCAGCAGCTTTGGAGGGGACGTCGATGAGCAGTTCTTC
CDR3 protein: CASSFGGDVDEQFF

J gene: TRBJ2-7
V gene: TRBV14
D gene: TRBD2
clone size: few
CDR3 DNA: TGTGCCAGCAGCTCTTGGACTAGCGGGAACGAGCAGTACTTC
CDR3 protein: CASSSWTSGNEQYF

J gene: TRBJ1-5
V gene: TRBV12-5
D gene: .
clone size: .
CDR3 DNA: TGTGCTAGTGGTTTGGCCCCCGGGACAAACCGTCAGCCCCAGCATTTT
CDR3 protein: CASGLAPGTNRQPQHF

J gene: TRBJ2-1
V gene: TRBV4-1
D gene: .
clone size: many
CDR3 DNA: TGCGCCAGCAGCCCCAGTCGGTCCTTCAATGAGCAGTTCTTC
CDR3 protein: CASSPSRSFNEQFF

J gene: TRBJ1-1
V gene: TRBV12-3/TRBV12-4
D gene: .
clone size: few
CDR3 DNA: TGTGCCAGCAGTTTATTCGACCCTGATGAAGCTTTCTTT
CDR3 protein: CASSLFDPDEAFF

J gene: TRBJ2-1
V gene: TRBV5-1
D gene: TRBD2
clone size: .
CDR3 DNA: TGCGCCAGCAGCTTCACCGGGACTAACGGGTACAATGAGCAGTTCTTC
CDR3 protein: CASSFTGTNGYNEQFF

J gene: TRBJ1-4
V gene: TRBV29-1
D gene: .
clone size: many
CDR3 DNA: TGCAGCGCCTTGACTCTTACAACTAATGAAAAACTGTTTTTT
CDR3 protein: CSALTLTTNEKLFF

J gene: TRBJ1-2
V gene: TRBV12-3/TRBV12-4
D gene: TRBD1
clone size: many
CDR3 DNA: TGTGCCAGCAGCGCGACAGGGGGAGCCTATGGCTACACCTTC
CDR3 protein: CASSATGGAYGYTF

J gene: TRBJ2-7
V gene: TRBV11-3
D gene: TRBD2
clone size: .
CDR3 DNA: TGTGCCAGCAGCCAGACTAGCGGAAGCTCCTACAATGAGCAGTACTTC
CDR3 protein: CASSQTSGSSYNEQYF

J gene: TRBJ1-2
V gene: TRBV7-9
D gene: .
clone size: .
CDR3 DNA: TGTGCCAGCAGCCCCACTAGGGGGAACGGCTACACCTTC
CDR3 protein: CASSPTRGNGYTF

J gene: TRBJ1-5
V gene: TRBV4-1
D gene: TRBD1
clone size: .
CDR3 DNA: TGCGCCGGCAGTCCCACCGACAGGGGAGCTGGGCAGCCCCAGCATTTT
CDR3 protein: CAGSPTDRGAGQPQHF

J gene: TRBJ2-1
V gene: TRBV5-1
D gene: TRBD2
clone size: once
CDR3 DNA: TGCGCCAGCAGCTTGAGAGCGGGAGCCGGATTCAATGAGCAGTTCTTC
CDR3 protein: CASSLRAGAGFNEQFF

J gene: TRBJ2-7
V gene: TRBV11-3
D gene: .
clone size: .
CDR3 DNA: TGTGCCAGCAGCTTAGGTGGTGTCTACCGAGGAGGTAATGAGCAGTACTTC
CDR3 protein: CASSLGGVYRGGNEQYF

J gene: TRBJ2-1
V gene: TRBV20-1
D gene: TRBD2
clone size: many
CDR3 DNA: TGCAGTGCAAGATTCAGGACTAGCGGGATAGGCAATGAGCAGTTCTTC
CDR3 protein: CSARFRTSGIGNEQFF

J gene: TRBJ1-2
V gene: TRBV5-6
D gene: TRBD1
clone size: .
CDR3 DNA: TGTGCCAGCAGCCGGAGGGGGCAGAACTATGGCTACACCTTC
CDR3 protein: CASSRRGQNYGYTF

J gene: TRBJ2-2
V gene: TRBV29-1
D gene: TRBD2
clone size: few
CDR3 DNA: TGCAGCGGCCGAGCGGGAGGGTTCGCCGGGGAGCTGTTTTTT
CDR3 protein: CSGRAGGFAGELFF

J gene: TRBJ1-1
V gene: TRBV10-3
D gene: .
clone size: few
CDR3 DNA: TGTGCCATCAGTGAGTCGGACAGTGGAACTGAAGCTTTCTTT
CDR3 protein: CAISESDSGTEAFF

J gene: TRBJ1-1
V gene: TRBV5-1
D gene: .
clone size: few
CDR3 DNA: TGCGCCAGCAGCTTTGGTACCACTGAAGCTTTCTTT
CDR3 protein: CASSFGTTEAFF

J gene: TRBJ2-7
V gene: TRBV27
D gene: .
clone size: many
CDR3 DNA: TGTGCCAGCAGTTTCTCGGACAGTGCCTACGAGCAGTACTTC
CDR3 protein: CASSFSDSAYEQYF

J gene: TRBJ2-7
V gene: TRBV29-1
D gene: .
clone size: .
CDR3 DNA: TGCAGCGTTCGCAAGGGGAGTACCTACGAGCAGTACTTC
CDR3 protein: CSVRKGSTYEQYF

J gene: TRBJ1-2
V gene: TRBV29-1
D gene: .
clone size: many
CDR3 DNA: TGCAGCGTTGAAAAAACGGCCGGAGGTGGGGGCTACACCTTC
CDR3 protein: CSVEKTAGGGGYTF

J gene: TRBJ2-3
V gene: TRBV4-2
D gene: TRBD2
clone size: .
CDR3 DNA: TGTGCCAGCAGCCAACTTTCACTAGCGGGCGGGGATACGCAGTATTTT
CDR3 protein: CASSQLSLAGGDTQYF